Below, 8 T cell receptor beta chains from the same sample are listed, as sequenced in a study of beta chain features in type 1 diabetes. Their antigens are not known. Points from the study as a whole: Shorter TCRB CDR3s, moderately but significantly so, marked every one of the four CD4+ subsets in Type 1 diabetes patients.

Investigators reverse transcribed all isolated RNA, so they sequenced expressed TCRB transcripts. Libraries were prepared by immunoSEQ multiplex PCR; TCRdb keeps only in-frame clonotypes and omits some of them. The sample holds hundreds of thousands of clones, over 12% seen once. Sequencing was carried out using naive CD4+ T cells from blood. These receptors were obtained from a man aged 18-30 years with type 1 diabetes.

In its sample, this clone was seen a few times. This rearrangement joins TRBV30 to TRBJ1-2; TRBD1 is a possible D gene (5 bases). Germline lookup yields CDR1 GTSNPN and CDR2 SVGIG (reference sequence). CDR3 length: 13 amino acids. V lost 0 bases and J 4 bases, leaving 9 bases between the germline ends. The chain's CDR3 is CAWSVGAVYGYTF. CDR3 nucleotides: TGTGCCTGGAGTGTTGGGGCCGTCTATGGCTACACCTTC.

The chain uses TRBV4-3 and TRBJ2-1, with 9 bases identical to TRBD1. There are 16 residues in the CDR3. The germline CDR1 and CDR2 sequences are LGHNA and YSLEER. V shed 3 bases and J 3 bases; nucleotides not matched to a gene: 6. The CDR3 DNA sequence: TGCGCCAGCAGCCATACACCGGGACAGGGCTACAATGAGCAGTTCTTC. This encodes CASSHTPGQGYNEQFF.

This clone was detected a few times. This chain joins TRBV28 and TRBJ2-6; D is uncertain. The CDR3 spans 16 residues. The V end lost 6 bases, the J end lost 0 bases, and 12 bases lay between the germline ends. Germline V gives CDR1 MDHEN, CDR2 SYDVKM. The CDR3: CASSPGRFSGANVLTF. The CDR3 DNA follows: TGTGCCAGCAGCCCCGGACGGTTCTCTGGGGCCAACGTCCTGACTTTC.

The chain combines TRBV2 with TRBJ2-3; 9 bases line up with TRBD2. Germline assignment: CDR1 SNHLY and CDR2 FYNNEI. The CDR3 totals 17 residues. Unmatched junction bases numbered 11, after V lost 6 bases and J lost 1 base. The CDR3 DNA is TGTGCCAGCAGCCGCCGTGCTAGCGGGATCCGCACAGATACGCAGTATTTT. As protein: CASSRRASGIRTDTQYF.

This sequence joins TRBV18 and TRBJ1-2; 7 positions match TRBD1. Germline CDR1 and CDR2: KGHSH and LQKENI. J was trimmed by 5 bases and V by 0 bases; bases with no gene match: 6. The CDR3 totals 15 residues. This CDR3 reads CASSPPRAQGYGYTF. Written as DNA, the CDR3 is TGTGCCAGCTCACCACCAAGGGCACAGGGGTATGGCTACACCTTC.

J is TRBJ1-5 and V is TRBV19, with a possible D match to TRBD1 (6 bases). CDR3 length: 15 amino acids. CDR1 LNHDA and CDR2 SQIVND come from the germline V gene (reference sequence). The V and J ends lost 4 bases and 3 bases respectively, with 13 bases between them. CDR3 sequence (DNA): TGTGCCAGTAGTAATGCCAGGGGATCCAATCAGCCCCAGCATTTT. This gives the protein CASSNARGSNQPQHF. The full variable domain, in which reference TRBV19 and TRBJ1-5 provide the parts outside the CDR3, is DGGITQSPKYLFRKEGQNVTLSCEQNLNHDAMYWYRQDPGQGLRLIYYSQIVNDFQKGDIAEGYSVSREKKESFPLTVTSAQKNPTAFYLCASSNARGSNQPQHFGDGTRLSIL.

This clone was detected only a few times. Other DNA sequences in this sample translate to the same CDR3. The chain recombines TRBV29-1 with TRBJ1-2; D is uncertain. CDR3 size: 11 residues. The V and J ends lost 4 bases and 3 bases respectively, with 6 bases between them. Looked up from germline, CDR1 is SQVTM and CDR2 is ANQGSEA. CDR3 in amino acids: CSVGADYGYTF. The CDR3 nucleotides are TGCAGCGTTGGGGCAGACTATGGCTACACCTTC.

This clone occurred a few times. CDR3 coding DNA: TGCGCCAGCAGCTCCACTAGCGCATCGAACACCGGGGAGCTGTTTTTT. This codes for CASSSTSASNTGELFF. V gene TRBV5-1 combines with J gene TRBJ2-2; 7 positions agree with TRBD2. The CDR3 sequence is 16 residues long. Germline V gene sequence: CDR1 SGHRS, CDR2 YFSETQ. Trimming at V came to 3 bases and at J to 0 bases, leaving 5 bases not matched to a gene.